This section outlines one TCR beta chain sequence together with its context. The data belong to a study of blood T cell repertoires in COVID-19. Study members were between about 18 and 89 years old and lived in 20 to 30 US regions. Researchers sorted participants into cohorts using their self-reported clinical history. J was trimmed by 7 bases and V by 11 bases; bases with no gene match: 5. The germline V gene encodes CDR1 LNHDA and CDR2 SQIVND (reference sequence). This CDR3 has 12 residues. Assay used: immunoSEQ multiplex PCR; TCRdb lists only in-frame clones, some missing. The sample lists a few hundred thousand clones; 88% were seen once.

The genes are TRBV19 and TRBJ1-1, with 12 bases matching TRBD1. The sequence was collected from a woman aged 45-59 years with acute COVID-19. Sequencing was carried out using PBMCs or T cells enriched from blood (not recorded which). The chain's CDR3 is CAVGQGAVEAFF. As DNA, the CDR3 is TGTGCCGTGGGACAGGGGGCGGTTGAAGCTTTCTTT.